What follows describes a single T cell receptor (beta chain). The record originates from a study of blood T cell repertoires in COVID-19. As for the study in general: COVID-19 samples from acute and convalescent phases originated in the United States, Italy and Spain. T cells, B-cell-depleted T cells, or PBMCs supplied cDNA or gDNA.

Original processing notes: Using reference gene primer amplification, nucleated cell counts were estimated. Clones were sequenced by immunoSEQ multiplex PCR, and TCRdb holds only the in-frame ones, with some missing. V, J and clone size were drawn from that table, and D and trimming were deduced from the DNA. The data contain nearly 110,000 clones, more than 80% of them singletons. This TCR came from a man aged 35 to 55 with active or convalescent COVID-19. Sequencing was performed on peripheral blood.

CDR3 residues: CASSLEYEQYF. The CDR3 region has the DNA TGTGCCAGCAGCTTAGAGTACGAGCAGTACTTC. The chain joins TRBV5-6 to TRBJ2-7; unclear D gene. There are 11 residues in the CDR3. Germline CDR1 is SGHDT and CDR2 is YYEEEE. The germline V and J ends were trimmed by 2 bases and 4 bases, with 4 bases remaining between them.